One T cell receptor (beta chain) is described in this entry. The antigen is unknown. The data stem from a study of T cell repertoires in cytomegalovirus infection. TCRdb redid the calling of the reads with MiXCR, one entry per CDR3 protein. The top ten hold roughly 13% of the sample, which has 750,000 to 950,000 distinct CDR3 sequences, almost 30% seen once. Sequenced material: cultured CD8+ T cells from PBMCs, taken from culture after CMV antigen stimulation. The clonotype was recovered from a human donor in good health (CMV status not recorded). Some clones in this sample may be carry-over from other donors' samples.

CDR3 protein: CASSNRDSKYQETQYF. The DNA of the CDR3 is TGTGCCAGTAGTAACCGGGACAGCAAGTACCAAGAGACCCAGTACTTC. This chain joins TRBV19 and TRBJ2-5, with 7 bases that match TRBD1. CDR1 and CDR2 (germline): LNHDA, SQIVND (reference sequence). CDR3 length equals 16 residues. Losses at the gene ends were 4 bases for V and 0 bases for J; bases not matched to a gene: 8.